This T cell receptor beta chain was sequenced during a study of cytomegalovirus exposure and HLA in healthy donors. On this clone itself: The antigen is unknown.

This CDR3 region has 15 residues. With 5 bases removed from V and 4 bases from J, the gap between germline ends came to 15 bases. CDR1 and CDR2 from the germline V gene are MDHEN and SYDVKM. Findings and limits, study-wide: The study labeled under 200 TCR beta chains cytomegalovirus-associated. It was confirmed in vitro that a few of the CMV-associated chains were specific for CMV antigens.

Sequencing was performed with immunoSEQ multiplex PCR; in TCRdb, only in-frame clones are kept and a portion is missing. The sample records over 120,000 clones, 85% to 90% being singletons. The TCR sequence derives from a woman aged 30 to 39 in good health and CMV-seropositive. V is TRBV28 and J is TRBJ2-1; a weak D match, TRBD2 (5 bases). Sequenced: PBMCs. CDR3 nucleotides: TGTGCCAGCAGTCCCCTGGCGGAGGATTACAATGAGCAGTTCTTC. Translation: CASSPLAEDYNEQFF.